These T cell receptor beta chains were read from a single sample in a study of T cell responses to AZD1222 COVID-19 vaccine. The method was immunoSEQ multiplex PCR; TCRdb's version includes in-frame clones alone and lacks a portion of them. The sample lists about 120,000 clones; 87% were seen once. This specimen consisted of peripheral blood, obtained 28 days after the second AZD1222 dose. These receptor sequences come from an adult who received the AZD1222 COVID-19 vaccine. Both conserved end residues are part of each CDR3. The D gene is left open where the match is weak. Size tells how often a clone was seen (once, few, many) or the class of an expanded clone, and some rows leave it out.

D gene	CDR3 length	V gene	clone size	J gene	CDR3 DNA	CDR3 protein
NA	13	TRBV30	NA	TRBJ1-2	TGTGCCTGGAGTGCCCAAGGCACATATGGCTACACCTTC	CAWSAQGTYGYTF
NA	13	TRBV9	NA	TRBJ1-3	TGTGCCAGCAGCGTAGATTCTGGAAACACCATATATTTT	CASSVDSGNTIYF
NA	15	TRBV27	NA	TRBJ1-2	TGTGCCAGCAGTAGCGTTGCCGACAGGACGTATGGCTACACCTTC	CASSSVADRTYGYTF
TRBD1	15	TRBV7-3	NA	TRBJ2-3	TGTGCCAGCAGCCCTGGACAGGGGGAGGGCCGGACGCAGTATTTT	CASSPGQGEGRTQYF
NA	14	TRBV3-1/TRBV3-2	NA	TRBJ2-2	TGTGCCAGCAGCCTTACACGGGCGGCCGGGGAGCTGTTTTTT	CASSLTRAAGELFF
NA	14	TRBV27	NA	TRBJ1-6	TGTGCCAGCAGAACAGGCTCCTATAATTCACCCCTCCACTTT	CASRTGSYNSPLHF
NA	14	TRBV11-2	NA	TRBJ1-5	TGTGCCAGCAGCTTAGTGGGGGGAGGTCAGCCCCAGCATTTT	CASSLVGGGQPQHF
TRBD1	16	TRBV5-4	NA	TRBJ2-2	TGTGCCAGCAGCTATCCGGGACAGGGTAGCACCGGGGAGCTGTTTTTT	CASSYPGQGSTGELFF
NA	13	TRBV29-1	few	TRBJ2-5	TGCAGCGTTGAAGGCGACTCATCATCGACCCAGTACTTC	CSVEGDSSSTQYF
NA	14	TRBV4-3	NA	TRBJ1-5	TGCGCCAGCAGCCAAGATATGGGAGGTCAGCCCCAGCATTTT	CASSQDMGGQPQHF
TRBD1	15	TRBV2	NA	TRBJ1-2	TGTGCCAGCAGTGAAGGCCGGGACAGGGGGCTAAAAAACACCTTC	CASSEGRDRGLKNTF
NA	14	TRBV3-1/TRBV3-2	NA	TRBJ2-4	TGTGCCAGCAGCCAAGGATCCACAGGAGACATTCAGTACTTC	CASSQGSTGDIQYF
TRBD1	15	TRBV18	once	TRBJ1-5	TGTGCCAGCTCACCTTCAGGGGGAAGCAATCAGCCCCAGCATTTT	CASSPSGGSNQPQHF
NA	13	TRBV3-1/TRBV3-2	NA	TRBJ2-2	TGTGCCAGCAGCCAATTCGTAGGAAGGGAGCTGTTTTTT	CASSQFVGRELFF
NA	14	TRBV7-2	NA	TRBJ2-2	TGTGCCAGCAGCTTAGGCTCGACATCCCGGGAGCTGTTTTTT	CASSLGSTSRELFF
NA	15	TRBV6-2/TRBV6-3	NA	TRBJ2-1	TGTGCCAGCAGTTACTCGGGCCCTCCCTACAATGAGCAGTTCTTC	CASSYSGPPYNEQFF
TRBD1	14	TRBV5-1	NA	TRBJ2-1	TGCGCCAGCAGCTTGTTGGGACAGTACAATGAGCAGTTCTTC	CASSLLGQYNEQFF
NA	13	TRBV12-3/TRBV12-4	NA	TRBJ1-1	TGTGCCAGCAGCAGGGGTATAGGAACTGAAGCTTTCTTT	CASSRGIGTEAFF
NA	15	TRBV3-1/TRBV3-2	NA	TRBJ1-3	TGTGCCAGCAGCCAAGACTCGCGGGGCGGAAACACCATATATTTT	CASSQDSRGGNTIYF
NA	15	TRBV5-6	NA	TRBJ2-7	TGTGCCAGCAGCTTTGGGGCGGACGGAACCTACGAGCAGTACTTC	CASSFGADGTYEQYF
NA	14	TRBV18	NA	TRBJ2-3	TGTGCCAGCTCACCCCGACTACGCACAGATACGCAGTATTTT	CASSPRLRTDTQYF
NA	14	TRBV3-1/TRBV3-2	NA	TRBJ2-7	TGTGCCAGCAGCCCGGGACACCTCATCTACGAGCAGTACTTC	CASSPGHLIYEQYF
NA	18	TRBV7-2	NA	TRBJ1-2	TGTGCCAGCAGTTTCGGGTCGGTAGTGGGGAGAGGGAACTATGGCTACACCTTC	CASSFGSVVGRGNYGYTF
NA	11	TRBV2	once	TRBJ1-2	TGTGCCAGCAGTGAGGTACAGGTACCAAACTTC	CASSEVQVPNF
TRBD2	16	TRBV11-2	NA	TRBJ2-1	TGTGCCAGCAGCCTAAGTGGCGGGGGACCCTACAATGAGCAGTTCTTC	CASSLSGGGPYNEQFF
TRBD1	16	TRBV6-5	NA	TRBJ2-5	TGTGCCAGCAGTTACTCGGGGCCCCACAGGGGAGAGACCCAGTACTTC	CASSYSGPHRGETQYF
NA	15	TRBV21-1	NA	TRBJ1-5	TGTGCCAGCAGCGACGAAAAGGGGAGCAATCAGCCCCAGCATTTT	CASSDEKGSNQPQHF
TRBD1	12	TRBV30	NA	TRBJ1-2	TGTGCCTGGACAGGGGGCGACTATGGCTACACCTTC	CAWTGGDYGYTF
NA	13	TRBV19	NA	TRBJ2-7	TGTGCCAGTGAGGGGGTAGGAGGGTACGAGCAGTACTTC	CASEGVGGYEQYF
TRBD1	14	TRBV29-1	NA	TRBJ2-3	TGCAGCGCCCCGGGACAGGGGTCCTTCGATACGCAGTATTTT	CSAPGQGSFDTQYF
NA	12	TRBV29-1	NA	TRBJ1-1	TGCAGCGGGGGCAGGGGGAACACTGAAGCTTTCTTT	CSGGRGNTEAFF
NA	16	TRBV6-5	NA	TRBJ1-1	TGTGCCAGCAGTTACCCCACGAGGGGCGCGAACACTGAAGCTTTCTTT	CASSYPTRGANTEAFF
TRBD2	17	TRBV3-1/TRBV3-2	NA	TRBJ2-2	TGTGCCAGCAGCCAAGTCACTAGCGGGGGGAACACCGGGGAGCTGTTTTTT	CASSQVTSGGNTGELFF
TRBD1	16	TRBV7-9	NA	TRBJ1-4	TGTGCCAGCACCTCCATAGGACAGGGCGGGGGAGAAAAACTGTTTTTT	CASTSIGQGGGEKLFF
TRBD1	13	TRBV6-5	few	TRBJ1-2	TGTGCCAGCAGGCGGCAGGGGGCCGGTGGCTACACCTTC	CASRRQGAGGYTF
NA	15	TRBV4-2	once	TRBJ1-2	TGTGCCAGCAGCCAAGATGGGCGGCAGGGAGTTGGCTACACCTTC	CASSQDGRQGVGYTF
TRBD1	14	TRBV27	NA	TRBJ1-5	TGTGCCAGCAGCCCGGGACAGGGGCATCAGCCCCAGCATTTT	CASSPGQGHQPQHF
NA	11	TRBV7-9	NA	TRBJ2-7	TGTGCCAGCAGAGACAGGTACGAGCAGTACTTC	CASRDRYEQYF
TRBD1	15	TRBV5-1	NA	TRBJ1-2	TGCGCCAGCAGCTTAGGGACAGGGGACAGTTGGGGCTACACCTTC	CASSLGTGDSWGYTF
NA	15	TRBV7-2	NA	TRBJ1-2	TGTGCCAGCAGCCCCCTACCCGACAGTATCTATGGCTACACCTTC	CASSPLPDSIYGYTF
TRBD1	14	TRBV29-1	NA	TRBJ1-5	TGCAGCGTTACTTTGACAGGGGCGCCTCAGCCCCAGCATTTT	CSVTLTGAPQPQHF
TRBD1	17	TRBV7-2	NA	TRBJ1-1	TGTGCCAGCAGTTTGGGGGACAGGGCCGGGATGAACACTGAAGCTTTCTTT	CASSLGDRAGMNTEAFF
TRBD2	15	TRBV27	NA	TRBJ2-1	TGTGCCAGCAGCCTTACTAGCGGGGAACACAATGAGCAGTTCTTC	CASSLTSGEHNEQFF
NA	16	TRBV7-2	NA	TRBJ2-2	TGTGCCAGCAGCTTAAGGGGTGGGGTGAACACCGGGGAGCTGTTTTTT	CASSLRGGVNTGELFF
TRBD1	18	TRBV7-8	NA	TRBJ2-6	TGTGCCAGCAGTCAGGGCGGCAGGGGGCGGACTGGGGCCAACGTCCTGACTTTC	CASSQGGRGRTGANVLTF
NA	15	TRBV4-2	NA	TRBJ2-7	TGTGCCAGCAGCCAGCAACCGGGACTGAATAGAGAGCAGTACTTC	CASSQQPGLNREQYF
NA	15	TRBV6-2/TRBV6-3	few	TRBJ1-3	TGTGCCAGCAGTTACTCGTTTCGCTCTGGAAACACCATATATTTT	CASSYSFRSGNTIYF
NA	14	TRBV3-1/TRBV3-2	NA	TRBJ2-5	TGTGCCAGCAGCCAAGGTACAGGGAGAGAGACCCAGTACTTC	CASSQGTGRETQYF
NA	16	TRBV7-2	NA	TRBJ1-2	TGTGCCAGCAGCTTAGAGGGGGGGACTCCTAACTATGGCTACACCTTC	CASSLEGGTPNYGYTF
NA	16	TRBV6-2/TRBV6-3	NA	TRBJ1-2	TGTGCCAGCAGCACATTTCCCGGGACAATTAACTATGGCTACACCTTC	CASSTFPGTINYGYTF
NA	16	TRBV4-2	NA	TRBJ1-2	TGTGCCAGCAGCCATGGAATAGGGAGGGGGGCCTATGGCTACACCTTC	CASSHGIGRGAYGYTF
NA	14	TRBV6-2/TRBV6-3	few	TRBJ2-2	TGTGCCAGCAGTTACCGGGGTAGCACCGGGGAGCTGTTTTTT	CASSYRGSTGELFF
NA	16	TRBV6-1	once	TRBJ2-5	TGTGCCAGCAGTGATGGGGGCGGGCTCTTCCAAGAGACCCAGTACTTC	CASSDGGGLFQETQYF
NA	15	TRBV9	NA	TRBJ1-3	TGTGCCAGCAGCACCCGAGGAGACTCTGGAAACACCATATATTTT	CASSTRGDSGNTIYF
NA	13	TRBV10-3	NA	TRBJ1-2	TGTGCCATCAGTGAGAATCCCGCCAGTGGCTACACCTTC	CAISENPASGYTF